Following are 17 T cell receptor beta chains from one sample sequenced in a study of OX40 agonist ivuxolimab in advanced cancers. Using immunoSEQ multiplex PCR, the repertoire was profiled, and TCRdb retains in-frame clones only, with some absent. The table records 55,000 to 70,000 clones, roughly 80% of them present only once. The starting material was CD4+ or CD8+ T cells sorted from blood, obtained in a trial of the OX40 agonist ivuxolimab. The receptors shown here come from an adult with an advanced solid tumor such as melanoma, head and neck, liver or kidney cancer.

V usage is TRBV6-5 and J usage is TRBJ1-2, with D unclear. Trimming pared 0 bases from V and 6 bases from J, leaving 8 bases between. Germline-derived CDR1 and CDR2 are MNHEY and SVGAGI. This CDR3 has 13 amino acids. The chain's CDR3 is CASSYSRVDGYTF. The CDR3 region has the DNA TGTGCCAGCAGTTACTCGAGAGTCGATGGCTACACCTTC.

The gene calls are TRBV9 and TRBJ1-4; tentative D call: TRBD1 (6 bases). CDR1 SGDLS and CDR2 YYNGEE come from the germline V gene. V lost 4 bases and J lost 8, with 18 bases in between. This CDR3 has 15 residues. The CDR3 reads CASSSHVGGEEKLFF. The DNA of the CDR3 is TGTGCCAGCAGCTCCCATGTAGGGGGGGAAGAAAAACTGTTTTTT.

This chain uses TRBV4-1 with TRBJ1-1, with 7 bases identical to TRBD1. The V gene's germline CDR1 is MGHRA and CDR2 YSYEKL. The CDR3 runs to 18 residues. The V and J ends lost 1 base and 4 bases, in that order; junction bases with no gene match: 15. CDR3: CASSQAATGKSGSTEAFF. The CDR3 DNA sequence: TGCGCCAGCAGCCAAGCCGCGACAGGGAAGAGTGGGAGCACTGAAGCTTTCTTT.

This chain connects TRBV7-2 to TRBJ2-3; TRBD2 agrees at 10 bases. This CDR3 spans 16 amino acids. Trimming removed 5 bases from V and 2 bases from J; junction bases left unmatched: 7. Germline loops: CDR1 SGHTA, CDR2 FQGNSA. In nucleotides, the CDR3 is TGTGCCAGCAGCCCGATACTAGCGGGGCTCACAGATACGCAGTATTTT. Protein product: CASSPILAGLTDTQYF.

The V gene is TRBV30, the J gene TRBJ2-2; no clear D gene. The CDR3 extends over 13 amino acids. V was cut by 2 bases and J by 7 bases, with 11 bases left in between. From germline, CDR1 is GTSNPN and CDR2 SVGIG (reference sequence). The CDR3 nucleotides read TGTGCCTGGAGTTTGGGTAGCAACGGGGAGCTGTTTTTT. This gives the protein CAWSLGSNGELFF. Combining the CDR3 with reference TRBV30 and TRBJ2-2 gives the whole variable domain SQTIHQWPATLVQPVGSPLSLECTVEGTSNPNLYWYRQAAGRGLQLLFYSVGIGQISSEVPQNLSASRPQDRQFILSSKKLLLSDSGFYLCAWSLGSNGELFFGEGSRLTVL.

V gene TRBV28 combines with J gene TRBJ2-5; TRBD2 is a possible D gene (6 bases). The germline V gene encodes CDR1 MDHEN and CDR2 SYDVKM. The CDR3 length is 13 residues. V was trimmed by 5 bases and J by 2 bases, leaving 9 bases between them. The CDR3 loop is CASSGGGQETQYF. In DNA, the CDR3 is TGTGCCAGCAGTGGAGGAGGGCAAGAGACCCAGTACTTC.

The J gene is TRBJ1-2, the V gene TRBV19; D gene uncertain. The germline CDR1 and CDR2 sequences are LNHDA and SQIVND (reference sequence). The V end lost 0 bases, the J end lost 3 bases, and 8 bases lay between the germline ends. This CDR3 is 14 amino acids long. This chain's CDR3 is CASSIDGPDYGYTF. The DNA of the CDR3 is TGTGCCAGTAGTATAGACGGTCCAGACTATGGCTACACCTTC. Full variable domain (outside the CDR3, taken from reference TRBV19 and TRBJ1-2): DGGITQSPKYLFRKEGQNVTLSCEQNLNHDAMYWYRQDPGQGLRLIYYSQIVNDFQKGDIAEGYSVSREKKESFPLTVTSAQKNPTAFYLCASSIDGPDYGYTFGSGTRLTVV.

The chain is built from TRBV7-2 and TRBJ1-2; D ambiguous. CDR3 length equals 13 residues. Trimming removed 5 bases at V and 8 bases at J, with 15 bases between. The germline gives CDR1 SGHTA, CDR2 FQGNSA. Here the CDR3 reads CASSLGLEGGYTF. The CDR3 coding sequence is TGTGCCAGCAGCCTGGGTTTGGAAGGCGGCTACACCTTC.

J is TRBJ1-1 and V is TRBV6-6; D uncertain. The germline gives CDR1 MNHNY, CDR2 SVGAGI (reference sequence). This CDR3 is 16 amino acids long. Trimming took 2 bases from V and 0 from J, leaving 13 bases between them. CDR3 sequence: CASSYLTEPMNTEAFF. CDR3 coding DNA: TGTGCCAGCAGTTACCTAACGGAACCAATGAACACTGAAGCTTTCTTT.

This clone was found a few times. Other DNA sequences in this specimen translate into the identical CDR3. The chain employs TRBV7-2 and TRBJ2-1; 12 nucleotides line up with TRBD2. Germline V lookup: CDR1 SGHTA, CDR2 FQGNSA. CDR3 length equals 19 residues. The V segment lost 3 bases and the J segment 0 bases; nucleotides outside the gene matches: 9. The CDR3 DNA reads TGTGCCAGCAGCTTTACTAGCGGGGGGTATCCTAGCTCCTACAATGAGCAGTTCTTC. This codes for CASSFTSGGYPSSYNEQFF.

V usage is TRBV5-4 and J usage is TRBJ1-2; 9 nucleotides match TRBD1. CDR3 size: 15 residues. The germline gives CDR1 SGHNT, CDR2 YYREEE (reference sequence). Losses at the gene ends were 0 bases for V and 2 bases for J; bases not matched to a gene: 2. The CDR3 DNA is TGTGCCAGCAGCTTGGGAGGACAGGGGAACTATGGCTACACCTTC. It codes for CASSLGGQGNYGYTF.

The chain employs TRBV7-2 and TRBJ1-5; no firm D call. There are 13 residues in the CDR3. Trimming removed 5 bases at V and 0 bases at J, with 5 bases between. Germline V gene data show CDR1 as SGHTA and CDR2 as FQGNSA. In DNA, the CDR3 is TGTGCCAGCAGCCGAAATAGCAATCAGCCCCAGCATTTT. Translation: CASSRNSNQPQHF.

The rearrangement links TRBV27 to TRBJ1-5, with D perhaps matching TRBD1 (6 bases). Germline loops: CDR1 MNHEY, CDR2 SMNVEV (reference sequence). This CDR3 has 17 residues. V was pared by 6 bases and J by 3 bases, with 21 bases between. The CDR3 DNA follows: TGTGCCAGCAGCCCGAGAGGGGGGCCTGCGATCAATCAGCCCCAGCATTTT. It codes for CASSPRGGPAINQPQHF.

This clone has more than one count but fewer than ten. The V and J genes are TRBV27 and TRBJ1-1; maybe TRBD1 (5 bases). The CDR3 covers 16 residues. The germline CDR1 and CDR2 sequences are MNHEY and SMNVEV (reference sequence). V was trimmed by 6 bases and J by 1 base, leaving 18 bases between them. CDR3: CASRIRPGMGNTEAFF. The CDR3 DNA is TGTGCCAGCAGAATTCGCCCAGGGATGGGGAACACTGAAGCTTTCTTT.

DNA for the CDR3: TGTGCCAGCAGCGGAGGGTTCGTCTCGGAAGAGACCCAGTACTTC. Its protein product is CASSGGFVSEETQYF. The chain has TRBV9 and TRBJ2-5, with D perhaps matching TRBD2 (5 bases). Trimming left V 3 bases short and J 3 bases short, with 15 bases between. This CDR3 is built from 15 residues. Germline V gene data show CDR1 as SGDLS and CDR2 as YYNGEE. Variable domain in full (rest from reference TRBV9 and TRBJ2-5): DSGVTQTPKHLITATGQRVTLRCSPRSGDLSVYWYQQSLDQGLQFLIQYYNGEERAKGNILERFSAQQFPDLHSELNLSSLELGDSALYFCASSGGFVSEETQYFGPGTRLLVL.

The V and J genes are TRBV18 and TRBJ1-1; D is uncertain. Trimming stripped 3 bases from V and 4 bases from J, with 9 bases between. The germline V gene encodes CDR1 KGHSH and CDR2 LQKENI. This CDR3 comprises 13 residues. The CDR3 coding sequence is TGTGCCAGCTCACCTAAAGCGGGCACTGAAGCTTTCTTT. This encodes CASSPKAGTEAFF. The whole variable domain, filled in from reference TRBV18 and TRBJ1-1, reads NAGVMQNPRHLVRRRGQEARLRCSPMKGHSHVYWYRQLPEEGLKFMVYLQKENIIDESGMPKERFSAEFPKEGPSILRIQQVVRGDSAAYFCASSPKAGTEAFFGQGTRLTVV.

This chain links TRBV28 with TRBJ2-1; unclear D gene. The germline V and J ends were trimmed by 7 bases and 10 bases, with 14 bases remaining between them. The CDR3 length is 12 residues. Germline V gene lookup returns CDR1 MDHEN and CDR2 SYDVKM. CDR3 nucleotide sequence: TGTGCCAGCACCTCAGAAAGGCGCGAGCAGTTCTTC. Its translation: CASTSERREQFF.